One and the same sample provided the 3 T cell receptor beta chains below, sequenced in a study of vaccination and CD4 T cells after COVID-19. Researchers used the Oncomine TCR Beta short-read assay to sequence DNA from cultured CD4+ T cells. TCRdb reprocessed the PCR reads via MiXCR and lists one record per CDR3 protein. The sample records 10,000 to 15,000 distinct CDR3 sequences, around half being singletons. Treatment reported: approximately 10-day PBMC culture with coronavirus spike peptide pools or control peptides (ViraFEST assay). The antigens for these receptors are not known. Sequences were obtained from CD4+ T cells from blood, cultured in vitro. These receptors were taken from a human donor who had recovered from COVID-19.

The chain is built from TRBV6-2 or TRBV6-3 and TRBJ2-5; D remains ambiguous. The CDR3 is made up of 19 amino acids. The V end was cut by 0 bases, the J end by 0 bases, with 20 bases between. Looked up from germline, CDR1 is MNHEY and CDR2 is SVGEGT. CDR3 amino acids: CASSYSTPSWRLYQETQYF. CDR3 nucleotide sequence: TGTGCCAGCAGTTACTCGACCCCCTCGTGGCGGCTGTACCAAGAGACCCAGTACTTC.

V is TRBV30 and J is TRBJ1-6, with a tentative D call TRBD1 (5 bases). Germline-derived CDR1 and CDR2 are GTSNPN and SVGIG (reference sequence). Trimming took off 0 bases at V and 9 bases at J, with 18 bases between the two ends. The CDR3 has 16 amino acids. The CDR3 bases are TGTGCCTGGAGTGTTGTAGGCAGGCTGAGGGGTTCACCCCTCCACTTT. Translating it yields CAWSVVGRLRGSPLHF.

This clonotype was found a few times. V is TRBV7-8 and J is TRBJ2-5, with 9 bases identical to TRBD2. In germline, CDR1 is SGHVS, CDR2 FQNEAQ. The CDR3 length is 15 residues. Trimming at V came to 1 base and at J to 4 bases, leaving 4 bases not matched to a gene. DNA of the CDR3: TGTGCCAGCAGCTTAGTGCGGGGGGGCGTAGAGACCCAGTACTTC. Translation: CASSLVRGGVETQYF. Using reference TRBV7-8 and TRBJ2-5 for the parts outside the CDR3, the full variable domain is GAGVSQSPRYKVAKRGQDVALRCDPISGHVSLFWYQQALGQGPEFLTYFQNEAQLDKSGLPSDRFFAERPEGSVSTLKIQRTQQEDSAVYLCASSLVRGGVETQYFGPGTRLLVL.